This T cell receptor beta chain appears in the sequencing data of a study of blood T cells in healthy people across ages. Across the whole study: The template switching approach captured approximately one barcoded beta molecule for every two T cells.

In regard to this clonotype: Its target is unknown.

Notes on the study in general: The long-lived group displayed more naive CD4+ cells, plus higher diversity, than the aged donors did. Across samples, TCR beta diversity tracked strongly with naive T cell percentage.

PCR was performed a second time for about 6 to 12 cycles using a sample-barcoded 5' primer and a J-beta primer mix. MiXCR, applied by TCRdb to the 5' RACE reads, yields one record per CDR3 protein. The profile shows over 1,500,000 distinct CDR3 sequences, 49% of them singletons. Healthy Caucasians from Russia aged roughly 6 to 95 served as donors. CDR3 size: 13 residues. V was cut by 6 bases and J by 2 bases, with 9 bases left in between. Germline V gene data show CDR1 as MNHNS and CDR2 as SASEGT. The sequence came from a woman aged 40-49 years in good health. The genes are TRBV6-1 and TRBJ2-3, with a tentative D call TRBD2 (6 bases). The sample was blood. Here the CDR3 reads CASRLDYTDTQYF. The CDR3 bases are TGTGCCAGCAGGTTGGACTACACAGATACGCAGTATTTT.